The 16 T cell receptor beta chains listed next were all sequenced from one sample in a study of radiotherapy plus CTLA-4 blockade in lung cancer. TCRdb's copy holds only in-frame clones and misses some; the assay was immunoSEQ multiplex PCR. The sample consists of about 38,000 clones, over 65% of them appearing once. The sequencing here drew on peripheral blood, taken from a patient treated with radiotherapy plus ipilimumab. These receptors came from a human donor with non-small cell lung cancer who had stable disease on radiotherapy plus ipilimumab.

This chain uses TRBV18 with TRBJ2-3; D tentatively fits TRBD1 or TRBD2 (6 bases each). CDR3 size: 16 residues. Per the germline V gene, CDR1 is KGHSH and CDR2 is LQKENI. The germline V and J ends were trimmed by 1 base and 4 bases, with 15 bases remaining between them. Written as DNA, the CDR3 is TGTGCCAGCTCACCACTGGGGGGCGCAGGGGCAGATACGCAGTATTTT. It encodes CASSPLGGAGADTQYF.

The genes are TRBV2 and TRBJ2-5; TRBD1 aligns across 8 bases. Germline CDR1 SNHLY, CDR2 FYNNEI. Trimming cost V 10 bases and J 5 bases; bases outside gene matches: 12. This CDR3 is 14 amino acids long. The CDR3 DNA sequence: TGTGCCACCATGTCCACAGGGGGTCGGGAGACCCAGTACTTC. Amino acid sequence: CATMSTGGRETQYF.

As concerns this clone: One end of the junction is discordant with germline, which a read error may explain. The chain uses TRBV10-3 and TRBJ1-2, with 10 bases that match TRBD1. This CDR3 comprises 16 residues. Germline V gene sequence: CDR1 ENHRY, CDR2 SYGVKD. The CDR3 sequence is CASSYVTGTGAYGYTF. The CDR3 DNA reads as TGTGCCAGCAGTTACGTAACCGGGACAGGGGCTTATGGCTACACCTTC.

The chain carries TRBV28 and TRBJ2-1; D gene ambiguous. V gave up 2 bases and J gave up 6 bases, with 14 bases separating them. The CDR3 loop spans 15 amino acids. The germline V gene encodes CDR1 MDHEN and CDR2 SYDVKM. The CDR3, as DNA: TGTGCCAGCAGTTTAAGCGTTCCTGGCGGCAATGAGCAGTTCTTC. Translation: CASSLSVPGGNEQFF.

The V gene is TRBV7-9, the J gene TRBJ1-5; perhaps TRBD1 as D (5 bases). Germline lookup yields CDR1 SEHNR and CDR2 FQNEAQ (reference sequence). This CDR3 has 13 residues. Trimming cost V 4 bases and J 6 bases, with 10 bases left between them. In nucleotides, the CDR3 is TGTGCCAGCAGCTCTATGGGGGGTCAGCCCCAGCATTTT. This translates into CASSSMGGQPQHF. The variable domain in full, with the rest retrieved from reference TRBV7-9 and TRBJ1-5, is DTGVSQNPRHKITKRGQNVTFRCDPISEHNRLYWYRQTLGQGPEFLTYFQNEAQLEKSRLLSDRFSAERPKGSFSTLEIQRTEQGDSAMYLCASSSMGGQPQHFGDGTRLSIL.

In its sample, this clone was seen a few times. This chain uses TRBV6-6 with TRBJ1-3; D is uncertain. In germline, CDR1 is MNHNY, CDR2 SVGAGI (reference sequence). The CDR3 is 15 residues long. V lost 5 bases and J lost 3, with 14 bases in between. CDR3 sequence (DNA): TGTGCCAGCAGTGACCGACACGGGAATGGAAACACCATATATTTT. This gives the protein CASSDRHGNGNTIYF.

The V and J genes are TRBV7-2 and TRBJ1-1; D is undetermined. CDR1 SGHTA and CDR2 FQGNSA come from the germline V gene. V dropped 2 bases and J dropped 2 bases, with 6 bases sitting between them. The CDR3 loop spans 13 amino acids. CDR3: CASSLSANTEAFF. The CDR3 DNA follows: TGTGCCAGCAGCTTATCAGCTAACACTGAAGCTTTCTTT.

This clone has a handful of counts. The rearrangement links TRBV10-3 to TRBJ1-4; D remains unclear. Germline-derived CDR1 and CDR2 are ENHRY and SYGVKD. V lost 2 bases and J 8 bases, leaving 3 bases between the germline ends. This CDR3 has 11 amino acids. CDR3 protein: CAISEGEKLFF. The CDR3 DNA reads as TGTGCCATCAGTGAGGGGGAAAAACTGTTTTTT.

The chain recombines TRBV7-9 with TRBJ1-1, with D possibly TRBD1 on 5 matching bases. V was clipped by 8 bases and J by 0 bases, with 7 bases between them. This CDR3 is built from 12 residues. Per the germline V gene, CDR1 is SEHNR and CDR2 is FQNEAQ (reference sequence). The CDR3 sequence: CASEGLNTEAFF. The CDR3 region has the DNA TGTGCCAGCGAGGGACTGAACACTGAAGCTTTCTTT. The variable domain in full, with the rest retrieved from reference TRBV7-9 and TRBJ1-1, is DTGVSQNPRHKITKRGQNVTFRCDPISEHNRLYWYRQTLGQGPEFLTYFQNEAQLEKSRLLSDRFSAERPKGSFSTLEIQRTEQGDSAMYLCASEGLNTEAFFGQGTRLTVV.

The V call is TRBV9, the J call TRBJ2-5; D is unclear. V was pared by 0 bases and J by 1 base, with 7 bases between. Per the germline V gene, CDR1 is SGDLS and CDR2 is YYNGEE. The CDR3 is made up of 14 amino acids. CDR3 in amino acids: CASSVDISQETQYF. The CDR3 nucleotides read TGTGCCAGCAGCGTAGACATCTCCCAAGAGACCCAGTACTTC.

The gene calls are TRBV18 and TRBJ2-1; 13 bases are shared with TRBD2. This CDR3 spans 16 amino acids. Germline V gene sequence: CDR1 KGHSH, CDR2 LQKENI. The V and J ends lost 0 bases and 8 bases, in that order; junction bases with no gene match: 4. The CDR3 sequence is CASSPPPLAGGHEQFF. As DNA, the CDR3 is TGTGCCAGCTCACCACCTCCACTAGCGGGGGGGCATGAGCAGTTCTTC.

The J gene is TRBJ2-2, the V gene TRBV19; 9 bases are shared with TRBD1. CDR3 length: 16 amino acids. Unmatched junction bases numbered 5, after V lost 3 bases and J lost 3 bases. Germline V gene lookup returns CDR1 LNHDA and CDR2 SQIVND (reference sequence). The CDR3 is CASSISGTGYTGELFF. The DNA of the CDR3 is TGTGCCAGTAGTATTTCCGGGACAGGGTACACCGGGGAGCTGTTTTTT. The full variable domain, its missing parts supplied by reference TRBV19 and TRBJ2-2, is DGGITQSPKYLFRKEGQNVTLSCEQNLNHDAMYWYRQDPGQGLRLIYYSQIVNDFQKGDIAEGYSVSREKKESFPLTVTSAQKNPTAFYLCASSISGTGYTGELFFGEGSRLTVL.

V gene TRBV6-4 combines with J gene TRBJ1-2; possible D gene TRBD1, 6 bases. Germline V gene lookup returns CDR1 MRHNA and CDR2 SNTAGT. CDR3 length equals 15 residues. V was shortened by 0 bases and J by 6 bases, with 14 bases between the two germline ends. CDR3 DNA: TGTGCCAGCAGTGACTCGGGGCGGGCAGGGGATGGCTACACCTTC. This encodes CASSDSGRAGDGYTF.

The chain uses TRBV5-5 and TRBJ2-6; D unclear. Germline-derived CDR1 and CDR2 are SGHKS and YYEKEE (reference sequence). The CDR3 is 16 residues long. Trimming took off 0 bases at V and 0 bases at J, with 7 bases between the two ends. Here the CDR3 DNA reads TGTGCCAGCAGCTTGGTTCACGACTCTGGGGCCAACGTCCTGACTTTC. Translated: CASSLVHDSGANVLTF.

The chain couples TRBV9 to TRBJ1-3; 7 nucleotides match TRBD1. V was clipped by 3 bases and J by 7 bases; unmatched bases: 7. The CDR3 sequence is 14 residues long. CDR1 is SGDLS, CDR2 YYNGEE, per germline. In DNA, the CDR3 is TGTGCCAGCAGCGCCACGCACAGGGGCAACACCATATATTTT. Translation: CASSATHRGNTIYF. The variable domain in full, with the rest retrieved from reference TRBV9 and TRBJ1-3, is DSGVTQTPKHLITATGQRVTLRCSPRSGDLSVYWYQQSLDQGLQFLIQYYNGEERAKGNILERFSAQQFPDLHSELNLSSLELGDSALYFCASSATHRGNTIYFGEGSWLTVV.

The rearrangement links TRBV19 to TRBJ1-2; D remains ambiguous. Germline CDR1 is LNHDA and CDR2 is SQIVND (reference sequence). Trimming removed 3 bases at V and 8 bases at J, with 22 bases between. This CDR3 has 16 residues. CDR3 sequence reads: CASSILAARDFGGYTF. As DNA, the CDR3 is TGTGCCAGTAGTATTCTGGCGGCCAGAGACTTCGGAGGCTACACCTTC.